What follows are 27 T cell receptor beta chains derived from one specimen sequenced in a study of cytomegalovirus exposure and HLA in healthy donors (dated by TCRdb to the late 2010s). The protocol used for the library was the immunoSEQ multiplex PCR assay. The multiplex PCR relied on a mix of 60 forward primers for TCR Vbeta segments and 13 reverse primers for TCR Jbeta segments. Held by TCRdb, this immuneACCESS table contains in-frame sequences only and omits some clones. Under half of the omission traces to an unresolved V gene where checked; the cause of the rest is unknown. This sample's listing comprises about 72,000 clones. About 13% of the sample belongs to the ten largest clones. Sequenced: PBMCs. The receptor source for this set is a man between 50 and 59 years old in good health and CMV-seropositive.

The rearrangement joins TRBV5-1 to TRBJ2-2; no clear D gene. This CDR3 is 15 amino acids long. V gave up 4 bases and J gave up 4 bases, with 14 bases separating them. Germline V lookup: CDR1 SGHRS, CDR2 YFSETQ. In DNA form, the CDR3 reads TGCGCCAGCAGCCGTATGGTCTTCGGCACCGGGGAGCTGTTTTTT. Translation gives CASSRMVFGTGELFF. The full variable domain, rest sourced from reference TRBV5-1 and TRBJ2-2, is KAGVTQTPRYLIKTRGQQVTLSCSPISGHRSVSWYQQTPGQGLQFLFEYFSETQRNKGNFPGRFSGRQFSNSRSEMNVSTLELGDSALYLCASSRMVFGTGELFFGEGSRLTVL.

The chain recombines TRBV6-4 with TRBJ2-1, with 7 bases that match TRBD1. This CDR3 contains 13 residues. The germline gives CDR1 MRHNA, CDR2 SNTAGT. Unmatched junction bases numbered 1, after V lost 4 bases and J lost 4 bases. CDR3 in DNA: TGTGCCAGCAGTGTGGACAGGTACAATGAGCAGTTCTTC. It is translated as CASSVDRYNEQFF.

This chain connects TRBV7-8 to TRBJ2-4; D gene ambiguous. The germline V gene has CDR1 SGHVS and CDR2 FQNEAQ. This CDR3 spans 19 amino acids. V was shortened by 5 bases and J by 1 base, with 24 bases between the two germline ends. The CDR3 sequence is CASSPYHEVLWIAKNIQYF. CDR3 DNA: TGTGCCAGCAGCCCCTATCATGAGGTCCTCTGGATTGCCAAAAACATTCAGTACTTC.

This chain connects TRBV7-9 to TRBJ1-2; D is undetermined. CDR3 length: 14 amino acids. V was clipped by 5 bases and J by 13 bases, with 23 bases between them. Per germline, CDR1 SEHNR and CDR2 FQNEAQ (reference sequence). CDR3 amino acids: CASSRPGPTEGLTF. CDR3 nucleotides: TGTGCCAGCAGCCGACCCGGCCCTACCGAGGGCCTCACCTTC.

Notes on this clone: Other nucleotide sequences from this sample produce the same CDR3. V and J are TRBV4-1 and TRBJ1-5, with 7 positions matching TRBD1. The germline V gene encodes CDR1 MGHRA and CDR2 YSYEKL. J gave up 4 bases and V 1 base, and 4 bases lay outside the gene matches. The CDR3 runs to 15 residues. This chain's CDR3 is CASSQGQGGNQPQHF. CDR3 in DNA: TGCGCCAGCAGCCAAGGACAGGGCGGTAATCAGCCCCAGCATTTT.

The chain joins TRBV5-1 to TRBJ2-1; the D gene is possibly TRBD2 (6 bases). V dropped 2 bases and J dropped 7 bases, with 10 bases sitting between them. Germline CDR1 SGHRS, CDR2 YFSETQ. The CDR3 has 13 residues. The CDR3 region is CASSLRGRNEQFF. The CDR3 DNA is TGCGCCAGCAGCTTACGAGGGAGGAATGAGCAGTTCTTC.

The J gene is TRBJ1-6, the V gene TRBV30, with D possibly matching TRBD1 (5 bases). The germline CDR1 and CDR2 sequences are GTSNPN and SVGIG (reference sequence). The CDR3 covers 14 residues. V lost 4 bases and J lost 6, with 13 bases in between. Here the CDR3 reads CAWNKGLVNSPLHF. In DNA, the CDR3 is TGTGCCTGGAATAAGGGGTTAGTTAATTCACCCCTCCACTTT.

V is TRBV5-1 and J is TRBJ1-2; 9 nucleotides line up with TRBD1. The junction had 6 bases not matched to a gene; V was cut back by 3 bases and J by 6 bases. Germline lookup yields CDR1 SGHRS and CDR2 YFSETQ. There are 14 residues in the CDR3. The CDR3 here is CASSSGQGVDGYTF. The CDR3 DNA reads as TGCGCCAGCAGCTCGGGACAGGGAGTTGATGGCTACACCTTC.

The chain couples TRBV18 to TRBJ1-5, with 10 bases fitting TRBD1. The V segment lost 3 bases and the J segment 8 bases; nucleotides outside the gene matches: 1. The CDR3 spans 13 residues. Germline CDR1 and CDR2: KGHSH and LQKENI. In nucleotides, the CDR3 is TGTGCCAGCTCACCGGACAGGGGGGAGCCCCAGCATTTT. Its translation: CASSPDRGEPQHF. The whole variable domain, filled in from reference TRBV18 and TRBJ1-5, reads NAGVMQNPRHLVRRRGQEARLRCSPMKGHSHVYWYRQLPEEGLKFMVYLQKENIIDESGMPKERFSAEFPKEGPSILRIQQVVRGDSAAYFCASSPDRGEPQHFGDGTRLSIL.

CDR3: CASSNPGQVMKETQYF. The CDR3 region has the DNA TGTGCCAGCAGTAACCCTGGACAGGTGATGAAAGAGACCCAGTACTTC. This chain links TRBV6-6 with TRBJ2-5; 7 nucleotides agree with TRBD1. V lost 5 bases and J lost 3; bases outside the gene matches: 12. Germline V gene lookup returns CDR1 MNHNY and CDR2 SVGAGI (reference sequence). This CDR3 has 16 residues.

The chain has TRBV7-6 and TRBJ2-2, with 11 bases fitting TRBD2. CDR1 SGHVS and CDR2 FNYEAQ come from the germline V gene. The CDR3 contains 15 residues. J was trimmed by 5 bases and V by 5 bases; bases with no gene match: 4. This CDR3 reads CASSLLAGETGELFF. In DNA form, the CDR3 reads TGTGCCAGCAGCCTACTAGCGGGGGAGACCGGGGAGCTGTTTTTT. Combining the CDR3 with reference TRBV7-6 and TRBJ2-2 gives the whole variable domain GAGVSQSPRYKVTKRGQDVALRCDPISGHVSLYWYRQALGQGPEFLTYFNYEAQQDKSGLPNDRFSAERPEGSISTLTIQRTEQRDSAMYRCASSLLAGETGELFFGEGSRLTVL.

The chain has TRBV2 and TRBJ2-7; 9 bases are a match to TRBD2. The CDR3 extends over 16 amino acids. V lost 6 bases and J lost 6; bases outside the gene matches: 15. Germline CDR1 and CDR2: SNHLY and FYNNEI. The CDR3 nucleotides are TGTGCCAGCAGCCCAGGGGGGCTAGCGGGGAAAGGCGAGCAGTACTTC. This translates into CASSPGGLAGKGEQYF. The complete variable domain, with remaining parts taken from reference TRBV2 and TRBJ2-7, reads EPEVTQTPSHQVTQMGQEVILRCVPISNHLYFYWYRQILGQKVEFLVSFYNNEISEKSEIFDDQFSVERPDGSNFTLKIRSTKLEDSAMYFCASSPGGLAGKGEQYFGPGTRLTVT.

V gene TRBV5-4 combines with J gene TRBJ1-1, with D hard to call. The germline V gene encodes CDR1 SGHNT and CDR2 YYREEE (reference sequence). V was pared by 3 bases and J by 5 bases, with 8 bases between. This CDR3 spans 12 amino acids. As DNA, the CDR3 is TGTGCCAGCAGCTATGGAGGGACTGAAGCTTTCTTT. It yields the protein CASSYGGTEAFF.

The rearrangement joins TRBV27 to TRBJ2-7; D might be TRBD1 (5 bases). This CDR3 has 13 amino acids. With 5 bases removed from V and 5 bases from J, the gap between germline ends came to 13 bases. The germline V gene encodes CDR1 MNHEY and CDR2 SMNVEV (reference sequence). The CDR3: CASSIGAGDEQYF. In nucleotides, the CDR3 is TGTGCCAGCAGTATAGGGGCTGGGGACGAGCAGTACTTC.

V and J are TRBV5-4 and TRBJ1-4; perhaps TRBD1 as D (5 bases). This CDR3 has 16 residues. V lost 4 bases and J 0 bases, leaving 13 bases between the germline ends. In germline, CDR1 is SGHNT, CDR2 YYREEE (reference sequence). The CDR3 DNA reads as TGTGCCAGCAGCCGGTGGTCAGGGTCAACTAATGAAAAACTGTTTTTT. It translates to CASSRWSGSTNEKLFF. Filled out from reference TRBV5-4 and TRBJ1-4, the complete variable domain reads ETGVTQSPTHLIKTRGQQVTLRCSSQSGHNTVSWYQQALGQGPQFIFQYYREEENGRGNFPPRFSGLQFPNYSSELNVNALELDDSALYLCASSRWSGSTNEKLFFGSGTQLSVL.

This rearrangement joins TRBV6-1 to TRBJ2-3; 10 nucleotides match TRBD1. CDR3 length: 13 residues. Unmatched junction bases numbered 8, after V lost 10 bases and J lost 7 bases. Germline assignment: CDR1 MNHNS and CDR2 SASEGT. The CDR3 DNA reads TGTGCCATCCTTTGGACAGGGGGGTATACGCAGTATTTT. As protein: CAILWTGGYTQYF.

The chain combines TRBV27 with TRBJ1-1; possible D gene TRBD1, 6 bases. The V gene lost 3 bases and the J gene lost 1 base, with 9 bases spanning the gap. Germline assignment: CDR1 MNHEY and CDR2 SMNVEV (reference sequence). This CDR3 spans 14 amino acids. CDR3 DNA sequence: TGTGCCAGCAGTTTCCAGGGGACGAACACTGAAGCTTTCTTT. Translated, it gives CASSFQGTNTEAFF.

This chain links TRBV30 with TRBJ1-1; 7 nucleotides agree with TRBD1. Germline assignment: CDR1 GTSNPN and CDR2 SVGIG (reference sequence). V dropped 0 bases and J dropped 0; count of bases not matched to a gene: 7. This CDR3 contains 16 residues. The CDR3, as DNA: TGTGCCTGGAGTGTAAAGTACAGGGGCGTGAACACTGAAGCTTTCTTT. This translates into CAWSVKYRGVNTEAFF.

The V gene is TRBV9, the J gene TRBJ1-5; 7 bases map to TRBD1. Germline CDR1 reads SGDLS; CDR2 reads YYNGEE. With V trimmed by 4 bases and J by 7 bases, 5 bases remained unmatched. The CDR3 is made up of 13 amino acids. The CDR3 is CASSPTGLQPQHF. The CDR3 nucleotides are TGTGCCAGCAGCCCGACAGGGTTGCAGCCCCAGCATTTT. Full variable domain (missing parts from reference TRBV9 and TRBJ1-5): DSGVTQTPKHLITATGQRVTLRCSPRSGDLSVYWYQQSLDQGLQFLIQYYNGEERAKGNILERFSAQQFPDLHSELNLSSLELGDSALYFCASSPTGLQPQHFGDGTRLSIL.

The chain combines TRBV30 with TRBJ1-6; 8 nucleotides line up with TRBD1. J was trimmed by 5 bases and V by 2 bases; bases with no gene match: 2. CDR1 GTSNPN and CDR2 SVGIG come from the germline V gene (reference sequence). The CDR3 runs 14 residues. DNA of the CDR3: TGTGCCTGGAGTCTACAGGGGGATAATTCACCCCTCCACTTT. This codes for CAWSLQGDNSPLHF.

Turning to this clone: The sample has other DNA sequences that encode this CDR3 too. This rearrangement joins TRBV19 to TRBJ2-3; 7 bases agree with TRBD2. Germline lookup yields CDR1 LNHDA and CDR2 SQIVND (reference sequence). The CDR3 extends over 18 amino acids. The CDR3 nucleotides read TGTGATCCCAGGAAGTTGGAGGGTCTAGCGGTTAGCACAGATACGCAGTATTTT. Translating gives CDPRKLEGLAVSTDTQYF.

The CDR3 nucleotides are TGCGCCAGCAGCTTGGGAGGGATCACAGATACGCAGTATTTT. It yields the protein CASSLGGITDTQYF. This sequence joins TRBV5-1 and TRBJ2-3, with D tentatively TRBD2 (5 bases). Trimming stripped 0 bases from V and 2 bases from J, with 7 bases between. The CDR3 has 14 amino acids. From germline, CDR1 is SGHRS and CDR2 YFSETQ. Based on the CDR3 plus reference TRBV5-1 and TRBJ2-3, the full variable domain is KAGVTQTPRYLIKTRGQQVTLSCSPISGHRSVSWYQQTPGQGLQFLFEYFSETQRNKGNFPGRFSGRQFSNSRSEMNVSTLELGDSALYLCASSLGGITDTQYFGPGTRLTVL.

V usage is TRBV29-1 and J usage is TRBJ1-2; 7 bases agree with TRBD1. The V gene's germline CDR1 is SQVTM and CDR2 ANQGSEA. The V and J ends lost 7 bases and 3 bases, in that order; junction bases with no gene match: 11. The length of the CDR3 is 14 residues. CDR3 bases: TGCAGCGCGCCGGACAGGAAAAGAGACTATGGCTACACCTTC. Translated: CSAPDRKRDYGYTF.

The chain carries TRBV5-1 and TRBJ2-5, with 8 bases fitting TRBD1. Germline CDR1 and CDR2: SGHRS and YFSETQ. With 0 bases clipped from V and 5 bases from J, the junction kept 6 bases outside the gene matches. This CDR3 region has 15 residues. CDR3 amino acids: CASSLGQGARETQYF. CDR3 DNA: TGCGCCAGCAGCTTGGGGCAGGGGGCGCGGGAGACCCAGTACTTC.

This chain uses TRBV2 with TRBJ1-1; a weak D match, TRBD1 (6 bases). V was trimmed by 10 bases and J by 1 base, leaving 22 bases between them. The germline gives CDR1 SNHLY, CDR2 FYNNEI. The CDR3 has 16 residues. CDR3 sequence: CATRGGLSHSNTEAFF. The CDR3 DNA reads as TGTGCCACCCGGGGGGGGCTGTCCCATTCGAACACTGAAGCTTTCTTT.

J is TRBJ2-7 and V is TRBV2; weak D call: TRBD2 (5 bases). The V gene's germline CDR1 is SNHLY and CDR2 FYNNEI. This CDR3 has 14 amino acids. V gave up 6 bases and J gave up 1 base, with 13 bases separating them. CDR3 sequence (DNA): TGTGCCAGCAGATCAGTGTCGGGGTCCTACGAGCAGTACTTC. Encoded protein: CASRSVSGSYEQYF.

This rearrangement joins TRBV19 to TRBJ2-3; D may be TRBD1 (5 bases). The V gene lost 4 bases and the J gene lost 3 bases, with 11 bases spanning the gap. Per the germline V gene, CDR1 is LNHDA and CDR2 is SQIVND (reference sequence). This CDR3 region has 14 residues. The CDR3 protein is CASSTGSGTDTQYF. The CDR3 DNA sequence: TGTGCCAGTAGTACAGGGTCCGGGACAGATACGCAGTATTTT. The variable domain in full, completed from reference TRBV19 and TRBJ2-3, reads DGGITQSPKYLFRKEGQNVTLSCEQNLNHDAMYWYRQDPGQGLRLIYYSQIVNDFQKGDIAEGYSVSREKKESFPLTVTSAQKNPTAFYLCASSTGSGTDTQYFGPGTRLTVL.